This is a list of T cell receptor beta chains from one sample in a study of metastatic and nonmetastatic thyroid tumors. TCRdb used MiXCR to call clones anew from the PCR reads. The sample gives around 28,000 clones, just under 30% of which show up once; around 28% is in the top ten. Sequenced sample: blood. The receptors shown here come from a female donor with papillary thyroid cancer or a benign thyroid nodule (not recorded which). Some clones in this sample may be carry-over from other donors' samples. Each CDR3 is given with its conserved first and last residue. Fields, in order: D gene, J gene, V gene, clone size, CDR3 protein, CDR3 DNA. The D gene is left open where the match is weak. Some rows mark clone size as missing; the rest say once, few, many or name a class of expanded clone.

>-|TRBJ1-4|TRBV5-1|-
CASSPRQATNEKLFF
TGCGCCAGCAGCCCCCGACAGGCAACTAATGAAAAACTGTTTTTT
>TRBD1|TRBJ1-2|TRBV7-8|many
CASSSPTGSGYTF
TGTGCCAGCAGCTCTCCGACAGGGAGCGGCTACACCTTC
>-|TRBJ2-2|TRBV2|-
CASRGTRFTGELLF
TGTGCCAGCCGAGGGACCCGCTTCACCGGGGAGCTGCTTTTT
>TRBD2|TRBJ2-2|TRBV30|-
CAWRSTSLTGELFF
TGTGCCTGGAGATCGACTAGCCTTACCGGGGAGCTGTTTTTT
>TRBD2|TRBJ2-1|TRBV6-1|medium-sized
CASSERRESPGQFF
TGTGCCAGCAGTGAAAGGCGGGAGTCACCGGGCCAGTTCTTC
>-|TRBJ2-1|TRBV28|few
CASSLPARNDEQFF
TGTGCCAGCAGTTTGCCCGCACGAAACGATGAGCAGTTCTTC
>TRBD1|TRBJ2-3|TRBV25-1|few
CASSDSGTGSFTDTQYF
TGTGCCAGCAGTGATTCCGGGACAGGGAGTTTCACAGATACGCAGTATTTT
>-|TRBJ2-7|TRBV19|few
CASSRGTLYEQYF
TGTGCCAGTAGTAGGGGGACACTCTACGAGCAGTACTTC
>-|TRBJ2-7|TRBV27|few
CASSLNRDFYEQYF
TGTGCCAGCAGTTTAAACAGGGACTTCTACGAGCAGTACTTC
>-|TRBJ2-7|TRBV6-6|-
CASSYSTGSYKYEQYF
TGTGCCAGCAGTTATTCGACGGGTTCCTATAAGTACGAGCAGTACTTC
>TRBD2|TRBJ2-7|TRBV20-1|few
CSARDDSGRAYEQYF
TGCAGTGCTAGAGACGACAGCGGGAGGGCCTACGAGCAGTACTTC
>-|TRBJ2-1|TRBV5-1|-
CASSLGDHNEQFF
TGCGCCAGCAGCTTGGGAGACCACAATGAGCAGTTCTTC
>TRBD2|TRBJ2-7|TRBV7-9|few
CASSLGTSGDKYF
TGTGCCAGCAGCCTCGGGACTAGCGGGGACAAATACTTC
>-|TRBJ2-7|TRBV6-1|few
CASSERWGYEQYF
TGTGCCAGCAGTGAGAGGTGGGGCTACGAGCAGTACTTC
>TRBD1|TRBJ1-2|TRBV27|-
CASSLEPGGNYGYTF
TGTGCCAGCAGTTTGGAGCCAGGGGGCAACTATGGCTACACCTTC
>-|TRBJ1-5|TRBV6-2/TRBV6-3|few
CASRPYIREVWKIGNQPQHF
TGTGCCAGCAGACCCTATATCAGGGAAGTATGGAAAATTGGAAATCAGCCCCAGCATTTT
>-|TRBJ2-6|TRBV6-2/TRBV6-3|-
CASSYMTSGSNVLTF
TGTGCCAGCAGCTACATGACCTCTGGGTCCAACGTCCTGACTTTC
>-|TRBJ2-7|TRBV6-5|-
CASSYLAGAGGRGPYEQYF
TGTGCCAGCAGTTACCTGGCAGGGGCGGGAGGTAGGGGGCCCTACGAGCAGTACTTC
>TRBD1|TRBJ1-2|TRBV20-1|-
CSARISSGQELNYGYTF
TGCAGTGCTAGAATTTCTTCCGGACAGGAGCTTAACTATGGCTACACCTTC
>TRBD2|TRBJ2-2|TRBV5-1|many
CASSIPGLAGTGELFF
TGCGCCAGCAGCATTCCGGGACTAGCGGGCACCGGGGAGCTGTTTTTT
>-|TRBJ2-1|TRBV2|few
CASRRLVDEQFF
TGTGCCAGCAGGAGACTAGTCGATGAGCAGTTCTTC
>TRBD1|TRBJ1-1|TRBV12-3/TRBV12-4|many
CASTPNRGTEAFF
TGTGCCAGCACTCCTAACAGGGGCACTGAAGCTTTCTTT
>TRBD2|TRBJ2-2|TRBV3-1|many
CASSLTSGRGNTGELFF
TGTGCCAGCAGTCTGACTAGCGGGAGGGGAAACACCGGGGAGCTGTTTTTT
>TRBD1|TRBJ2-4|TRBV19|many
CASSMYGGQGADIQYF
TGTGCCAGTAGTATGTATGGGGGACAGGGGGCAGACATTCAGTACTTC
>TRBD1|TRBJ2-7|TRBV28|few
CASRTTGTGGEQYF
TGTGCCAGCAGGACAACCGGGACAGGGGGCGAGCAGTACTTC
>-|TRBJ2-1|TRBV28|few
CASSLVLYSYNEQFF
TGTGCCAGCAGTTTGGTTCTATACTCCTACAATGAGCAGTTCTTC
>TRBD1|TRBJ2-6|TRBV6-2/TRBV6-3|few
CASRPGTGYSSGANVLTF
TGTGCCAGCAGACCCGGGACAGGGTACTCGTCCGGGGCCAACGTCCTGACTTTC